This section outlines one T cell receptor beta chain sequence together with its context. CDR3 length: 15 amino acids. From germline, CDR1 is MNHNS and CDR2 SASEGT. Trimming cost V 3 bases and J 1 base, with 12 bases left between them. The data belong to a study of blood T cells in healthy people across ages. Together with a sample-barcoded 5' primer, a J-beta primer mix was included in a second PCR lasting about 6 to 11 cycles. From the 5' RACE reads, TCRdb called clonotypes with MiXCR, one entry per CDR3 protein. The sample holds over 450,000 distinct CDR3 sequences, less than 25% seen once. This same sample was also taken into another study, of T cells of mothers and their children.

Material for sequencing was blood. This chain links TRBV6-1 with TRBJ1-2, with a possible D match to TRBD1 (6 bases). The sequence was obtained from a boy younger than 18 in good health. The CDR3 is CASSERGQINYGYTF. CDR3 nucleotide sequence: TGTGCCAGCAGTGAGCGGGGGCAGATTAACTATGGCTACACCTTC.